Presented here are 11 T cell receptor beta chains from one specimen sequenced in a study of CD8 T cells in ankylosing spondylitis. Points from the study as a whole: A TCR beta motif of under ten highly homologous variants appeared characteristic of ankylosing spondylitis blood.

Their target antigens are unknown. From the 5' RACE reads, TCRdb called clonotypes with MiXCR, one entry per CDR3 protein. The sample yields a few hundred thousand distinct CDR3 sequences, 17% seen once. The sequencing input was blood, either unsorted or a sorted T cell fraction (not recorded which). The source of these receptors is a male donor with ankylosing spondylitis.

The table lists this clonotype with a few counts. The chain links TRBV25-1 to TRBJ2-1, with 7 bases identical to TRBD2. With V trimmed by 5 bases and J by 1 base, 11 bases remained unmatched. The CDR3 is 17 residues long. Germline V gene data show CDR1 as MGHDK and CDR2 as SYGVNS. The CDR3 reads CASSLVLAAISYNEQFF. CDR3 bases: TGTGCCAGCAGTCTAGTCCTAGCGGCCATATCCTACAATGAGCAGTTCTTC.

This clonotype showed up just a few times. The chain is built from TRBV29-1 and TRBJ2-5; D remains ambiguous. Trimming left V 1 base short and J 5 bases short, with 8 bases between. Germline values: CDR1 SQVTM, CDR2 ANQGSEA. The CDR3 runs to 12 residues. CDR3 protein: CSVEGVGETQYF. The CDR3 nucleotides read TGCAGCGTTGAAGGGGTGGGGGAGACCCAGTACTTC.

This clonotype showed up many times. The CDR3 spells CSVAGGPNEQFF. In DNA, the CDR3 is TGCAGCGTTGCAGGGGGCCCGAATGAGCAGTTCTTC. The chain couples TRBV29-1 to TRBJ2-1; 8 bases agree with TRBD1. Per germline, CDR1 SQVTM and CDR2 ANQGSEA. Trimming cost V 4 bases and J 7 bases; bases outside gene matches: 3. CDR3 size: 12 residues.

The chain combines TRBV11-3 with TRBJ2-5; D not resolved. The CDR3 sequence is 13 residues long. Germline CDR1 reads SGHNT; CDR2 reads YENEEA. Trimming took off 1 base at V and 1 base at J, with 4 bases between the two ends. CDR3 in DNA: TGTGCCAGCAGCTTAGCCCTCCAAGAGACCCAGTACTTC. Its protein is CASSLALQETQYF. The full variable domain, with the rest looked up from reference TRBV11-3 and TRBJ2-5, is EAGVVQSPRYKIIEKKQPVAFWCNPISGHNTLYWYLQNLGQGPELLIRYENEEAVDDSQLPKDRFSAERLKGVDSTLKIQPAELGDSAVYLCASSLALQETQYFGPGTRLLVL.

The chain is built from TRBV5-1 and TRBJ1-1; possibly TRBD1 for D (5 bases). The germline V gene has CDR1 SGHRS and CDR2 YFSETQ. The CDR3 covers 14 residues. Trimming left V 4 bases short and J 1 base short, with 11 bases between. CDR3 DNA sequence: TGCGCCAGCAGCGCGGGGGGTCGGAACACTGAAGCTTTCTTT. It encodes CASSAGGRNTEAFF.

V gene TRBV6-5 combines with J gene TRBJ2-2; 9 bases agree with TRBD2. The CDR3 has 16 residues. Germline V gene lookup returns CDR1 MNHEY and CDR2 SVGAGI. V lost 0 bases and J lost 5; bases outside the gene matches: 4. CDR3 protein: CASSYSGLAGTGELFF. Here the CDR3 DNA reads TGTGCCAGCAGTTACTCGGGCCTAGCGGGGACCGGGGAGCTGTTTTTT.

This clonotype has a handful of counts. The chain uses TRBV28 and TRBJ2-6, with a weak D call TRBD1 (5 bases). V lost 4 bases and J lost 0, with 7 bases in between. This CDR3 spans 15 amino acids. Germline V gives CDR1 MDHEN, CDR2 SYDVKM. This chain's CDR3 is CASSSDSSGANVLTF. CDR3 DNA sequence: TGTGCCAGCAGTTCCGACAGCTCTGGGGCCAACGTCCTGACTTTC.

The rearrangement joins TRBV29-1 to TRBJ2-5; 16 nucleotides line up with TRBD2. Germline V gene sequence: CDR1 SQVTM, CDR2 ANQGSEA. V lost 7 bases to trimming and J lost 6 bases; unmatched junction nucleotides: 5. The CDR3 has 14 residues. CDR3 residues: CSAPGLAGGQTQYF. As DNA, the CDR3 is TGCAGCGCCCCGGGACTAGCGGGAGGGCAGACCCAGTACTTC.

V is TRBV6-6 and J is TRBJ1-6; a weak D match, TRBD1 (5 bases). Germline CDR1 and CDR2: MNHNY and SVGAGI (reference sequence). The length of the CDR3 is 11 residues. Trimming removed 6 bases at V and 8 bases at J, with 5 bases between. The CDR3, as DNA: TGTGCCAGCAGGGGGGATTCACCCCTCCACTTT. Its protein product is CASRGDSPLHF.

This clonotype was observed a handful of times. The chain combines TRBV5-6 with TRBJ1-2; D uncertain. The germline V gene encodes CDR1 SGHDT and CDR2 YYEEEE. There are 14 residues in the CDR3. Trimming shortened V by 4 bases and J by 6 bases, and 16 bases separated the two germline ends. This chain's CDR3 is CASSTGRRGHGYTF. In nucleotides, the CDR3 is TGTGCCAGCAGCACCGGGAGAAGAGGCCATGGCTACACCTTC. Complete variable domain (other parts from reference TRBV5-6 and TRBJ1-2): DAGVTQSPTHLIKTRGQQVTLRCSPKSGHDTVSWYQQALGQGPQFIFQYYEEEERQRGNFPDRFSGHQFPNYSSELNVNALLLGDSALYLCASSTGRRGHGYTFGSGTRLTVV.

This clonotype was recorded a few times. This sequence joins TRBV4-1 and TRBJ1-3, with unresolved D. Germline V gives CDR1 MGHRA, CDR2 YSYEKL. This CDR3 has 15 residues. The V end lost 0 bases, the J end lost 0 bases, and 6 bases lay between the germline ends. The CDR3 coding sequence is TGCGCCAGCAGCCAAGAAATGAGCTCTGGAAACACCATATATTTT. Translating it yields CASSQEMSSGNTIYF.